This T cell receptor beta chain was profiled in a study of T cell clonotyping in hematopoietic cell transplantation. General study results and limits: After transplant, recipient diversity fell while pathologically expanded clonotypes grew through day 180. Few recipient clonotypes overlapped donors; over 97% were de novo at given depth. Graft donor and pretransplant recipient Inverse Simpson Index values predicted broader posttransplant TCR diversity.

Details on this clone: Its antigen is undetermined.

TCRdb keeps only in-frame clones here, not all; method: immunoSEQ multiplex PCR. Of some 14,000 clones listed, approximately 95% are singletons. The length of the CDR3 is 16 residues. V was clipped by 0 bases and J by 0 bases, with 9 bases between them. Germline V lookup: CDR1 MGHRA, CDR2 YSYEKL. The starting material was PBMCs, obtained 30 days after allogeneic stem cell transplant. V usage is TRBV4-1 and J usage is TRBJ1-5; no definite D call. The TCR comes from a male patient aged 55 to 70 who had an allogeneic stem cell transplant from an unrelated donor, so the T cells may come from the graft donor. Some clones in this sample may be carry-over from other donors' samples. CDR3 protein: CASSQDWGASNQPQHF. CDR3 bases: TGCGCCAGCAGCCAAGATTGGGGAGCTAGCAATCAGCCCCAGCATTTT.